This TCR beta chain stems from a study of blood T cell repertoires in COVID-19. Study-level information: The United States, Italy and Spain supplied acute and convalescent COVID-19 samples. PBMCs, B-cell-depleted T cells, or T cells were the source of the cDNA or gDNA that made up the material.

This CDR3 comprises 17 residues. Germline CDR1 and CDR2: SGHTA and FQGTGA. Losses at the gene ends were 2 bases for V and 4 bases for J; bases not matched to a gene: 10. Original data processing: The assay estimated nucleated cells by amplifying reference gene primers. Sequencing used immunoSEQ multiplex PCR; TCRdb keeps in-frame clones, though not all of them. The V and J calls and clone size are taken from that table; D and trimming were inferred from the DNA. There are approximately 150,000 clones in the sample; about 80% occur only once, and roughly 1.9% lies in the top ten. This TCR was recovered from a woman older than 75 with acute or convalescent COVID-19. The sequencing sample was made of peripheral blood. The chain couples TRBV7-3 to TRBJ2-1; TRBD1 agrees at 8 bases. The CDR3 is CASSLFSGGQGYNEQFF. The CDR3 DNA reads as TGTGCCAGCAGCTTATTTTCCGGTGGACAGGGTTACAATGAGCAGTTCTTC. Together with reference TRBV7-3 and TRBJ2-1, the CDR3 gives the full variable domain: GAGVSQTPSNKVTEKGKYVELRCDPISGHTALYWYRQSLGQGPEFLIYFQGTGAADDSGLPNDRFFAVRPEGSVSTLKIQRTERGDSAVYLCASSLFSGGQGYNEQFFGPGTRLTVL.